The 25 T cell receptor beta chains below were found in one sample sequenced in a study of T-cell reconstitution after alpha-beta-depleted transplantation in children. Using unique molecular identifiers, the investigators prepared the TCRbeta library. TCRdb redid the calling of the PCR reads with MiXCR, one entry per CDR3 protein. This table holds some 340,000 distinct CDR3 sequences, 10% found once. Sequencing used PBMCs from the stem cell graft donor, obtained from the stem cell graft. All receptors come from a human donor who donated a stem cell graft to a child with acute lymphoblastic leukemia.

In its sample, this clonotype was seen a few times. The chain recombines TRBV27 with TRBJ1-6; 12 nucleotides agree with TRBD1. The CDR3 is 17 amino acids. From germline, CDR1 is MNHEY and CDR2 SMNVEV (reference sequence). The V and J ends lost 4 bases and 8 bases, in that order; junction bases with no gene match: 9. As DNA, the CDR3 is TGTGCCAGCAGTTCGACCGGGACAGGGGGCTTGCATTCACCCCTCCACTTT. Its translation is CASSSTGTGGLHSPLHF.

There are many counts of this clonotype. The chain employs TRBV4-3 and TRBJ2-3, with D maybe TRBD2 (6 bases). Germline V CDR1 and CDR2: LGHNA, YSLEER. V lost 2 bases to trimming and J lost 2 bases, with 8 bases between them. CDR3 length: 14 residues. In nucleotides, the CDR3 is TGCGCCAGCAGCCAACGGAGGGTCACAGATACGCAGTATTTT. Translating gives CASSQRRVTDTQYF.

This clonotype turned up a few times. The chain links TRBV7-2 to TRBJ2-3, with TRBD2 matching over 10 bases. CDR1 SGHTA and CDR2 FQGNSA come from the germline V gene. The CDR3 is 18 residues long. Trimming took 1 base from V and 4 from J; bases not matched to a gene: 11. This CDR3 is CASSLGVAGGNRADTQYF. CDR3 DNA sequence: TGTGCCAGCAGCTTAGGAGTAGCGGGAGGCAACCGGGCAGATACGCAGTATTTT.

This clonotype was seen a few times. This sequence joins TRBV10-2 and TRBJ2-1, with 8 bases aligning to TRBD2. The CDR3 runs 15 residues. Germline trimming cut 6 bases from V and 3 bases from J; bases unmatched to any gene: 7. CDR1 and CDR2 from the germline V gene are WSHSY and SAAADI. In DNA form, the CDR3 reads TGCGCCAGCAGAAACTTAGCGGGAATCTACAATGAGCAGTTCTTC. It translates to CASRNLAGIYNEQFF.

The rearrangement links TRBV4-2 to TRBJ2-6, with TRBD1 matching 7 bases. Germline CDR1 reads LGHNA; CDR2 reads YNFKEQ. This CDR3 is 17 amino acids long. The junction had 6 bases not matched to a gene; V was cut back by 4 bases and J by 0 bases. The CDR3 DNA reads TGTGCCAGCAGCCCCCGGGACAGAACCTCTGGGGCCAACGTCCTGACTTTC. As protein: CASSPRDRTSGANVLTF.

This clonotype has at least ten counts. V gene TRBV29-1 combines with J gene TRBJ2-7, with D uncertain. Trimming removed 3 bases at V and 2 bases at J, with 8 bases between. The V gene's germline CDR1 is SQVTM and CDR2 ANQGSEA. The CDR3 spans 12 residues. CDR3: CSVDVLTYEQYF. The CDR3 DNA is TGCAGCGTTGACGTCCTCACCTACGAGCAGTACTTC.

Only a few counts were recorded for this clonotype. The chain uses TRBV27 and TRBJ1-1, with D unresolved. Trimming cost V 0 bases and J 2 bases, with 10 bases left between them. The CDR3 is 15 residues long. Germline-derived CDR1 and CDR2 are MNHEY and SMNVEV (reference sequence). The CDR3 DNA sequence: TGTGCCAGCAGTTTATCCATAGGGCAAAACACTGAAGCTTTCTTT. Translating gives CASSLSIGQNTEAFF.

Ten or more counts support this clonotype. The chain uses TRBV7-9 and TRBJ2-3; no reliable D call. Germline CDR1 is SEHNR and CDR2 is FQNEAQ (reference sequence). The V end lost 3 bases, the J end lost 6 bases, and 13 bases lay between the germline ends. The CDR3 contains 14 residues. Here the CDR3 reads CASSLSPGRDTQYF. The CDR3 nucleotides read TGTGCCAGCAGCTTGAGTCCAGGCAGGGATACGCAGTATTTT.

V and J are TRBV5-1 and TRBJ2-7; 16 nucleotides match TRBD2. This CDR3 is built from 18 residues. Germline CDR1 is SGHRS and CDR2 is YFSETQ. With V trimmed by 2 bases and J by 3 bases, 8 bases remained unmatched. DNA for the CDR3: TGCGCCAGCAGCTTATACGGGACTAGCGGGAGGGCCAGCTACGAGCAGTACTTC. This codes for CASSLYGTSGRASYEQYF.

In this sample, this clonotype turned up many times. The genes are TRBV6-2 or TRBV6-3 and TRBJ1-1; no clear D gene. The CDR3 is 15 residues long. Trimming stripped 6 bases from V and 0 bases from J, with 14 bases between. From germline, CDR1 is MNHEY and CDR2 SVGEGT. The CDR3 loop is CASSPVDAMNTEAFF. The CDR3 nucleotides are TGTGCCAGCAGCCCCGTGGACGCCATGAACACTGAAGCTTTCTTT.

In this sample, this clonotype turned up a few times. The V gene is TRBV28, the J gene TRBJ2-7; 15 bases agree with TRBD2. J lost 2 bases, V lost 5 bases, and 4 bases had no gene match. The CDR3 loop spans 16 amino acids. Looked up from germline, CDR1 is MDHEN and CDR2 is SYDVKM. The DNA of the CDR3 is TGTGCCAGCAGTCCCCGGACTAGCGGGAGGGCCTACGAGCAGTACTTC. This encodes CASSPRTSGRAYEQYF.

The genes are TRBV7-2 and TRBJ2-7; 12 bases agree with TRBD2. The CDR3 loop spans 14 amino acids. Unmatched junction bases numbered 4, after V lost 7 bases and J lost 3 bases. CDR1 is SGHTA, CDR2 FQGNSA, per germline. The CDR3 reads CASTPGLAGYEQYF. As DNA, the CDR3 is TGTGCCAGCACCCCGGGACTAGCGGGCTACGAGCAGTACTTC.

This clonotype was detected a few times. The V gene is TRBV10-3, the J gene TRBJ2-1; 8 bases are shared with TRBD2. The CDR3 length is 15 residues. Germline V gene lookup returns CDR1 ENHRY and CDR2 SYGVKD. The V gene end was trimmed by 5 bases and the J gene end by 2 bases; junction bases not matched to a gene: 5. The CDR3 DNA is TGTGCCATCAGTCCTGAGGGACTAGCCTACAATGAGCAGTTCTTC. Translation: CAISPEGLAYNEQFF.

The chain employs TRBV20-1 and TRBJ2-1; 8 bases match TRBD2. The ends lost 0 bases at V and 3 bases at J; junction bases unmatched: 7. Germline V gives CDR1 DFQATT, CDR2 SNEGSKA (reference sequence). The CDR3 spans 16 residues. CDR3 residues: CSARDLSGSLYNEQFF. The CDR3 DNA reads TGCAGTGCTAGAGATCTGAGCGGGAGTCTCTACAATGAGCAGTTCTTC.

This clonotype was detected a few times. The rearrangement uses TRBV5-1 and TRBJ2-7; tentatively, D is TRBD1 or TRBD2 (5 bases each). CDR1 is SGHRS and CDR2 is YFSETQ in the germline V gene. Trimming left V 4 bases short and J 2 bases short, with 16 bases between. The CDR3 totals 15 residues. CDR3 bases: TGCGCCAGCAGCGCCCAGGGACGGACAACCTACGAGCAGTACTTC. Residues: CASSAQGRTTYEQYF. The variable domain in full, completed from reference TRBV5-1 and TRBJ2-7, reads KAGVTQTPRYLIKTRGQQVTLSCSPISGHRSVSWYQQTPGQGLQFLFEYFSETQRNKGNFPGRFSGRQFSNSRSEMNVSTLELGDSALYLCASSAQGRTTYEQYFGPGTRLTVT.

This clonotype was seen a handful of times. CDR3 in amino acids: CASSSFMDNAEQYF. CDR3 DNA: TGTGCCAGCAGTTCTTTTATGGATAATGCCGAGCAGTACTTC. The genes are TRBV2 and TRBJ2-7; no reliable D call. The CDR3 spans 14 residues. Germline CDR1 reads SNHLY; CDR2 reads FYNNEI. Trimming took 5 bases from V and 6 from J, leaving 17 bases between them.

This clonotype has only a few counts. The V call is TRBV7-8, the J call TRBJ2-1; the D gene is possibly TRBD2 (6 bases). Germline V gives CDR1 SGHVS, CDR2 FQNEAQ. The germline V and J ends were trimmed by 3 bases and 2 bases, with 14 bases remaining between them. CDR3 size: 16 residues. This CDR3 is CASSLGLGATYNEQFF. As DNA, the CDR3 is TGTGCCAGCAGCTTGGGACTGGGAGCCACCTACAATGAGCAGTTCTTC.

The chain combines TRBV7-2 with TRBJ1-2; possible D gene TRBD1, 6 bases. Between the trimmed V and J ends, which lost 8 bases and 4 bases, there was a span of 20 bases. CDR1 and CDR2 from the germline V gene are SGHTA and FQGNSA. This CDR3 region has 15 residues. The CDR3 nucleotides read TGTGCCAGCGCGCAGCTTCAAGGGGGTTCCTATGGCTACACCTTC. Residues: CASAQLQGGSYGYTF.

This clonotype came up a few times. The CDR3 DNA follows: TGTGCCAGCAGTTCCCCGTCGTCGACCCAGTACTTC. As protein: CASSSPSSTQYF. V usage is TRBV27 and J usage is TRBJ2-5; D is unresolved. Germline CDR1 and CDR2: MNHEY and SMNVEV (reference sequence). This CDR3 spans 12 amino acids. Trimming took 4 bases from V and 7 from J, leaving 10 bases between them.

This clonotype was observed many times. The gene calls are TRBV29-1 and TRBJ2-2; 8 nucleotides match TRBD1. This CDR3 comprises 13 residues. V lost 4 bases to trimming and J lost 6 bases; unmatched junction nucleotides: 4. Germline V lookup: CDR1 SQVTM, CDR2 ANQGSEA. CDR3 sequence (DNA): TGCAGCGTTGTCAGGGGGCTCTCCGGGGAGCTGTTTTTT. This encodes CSVVRGLSGELFF.

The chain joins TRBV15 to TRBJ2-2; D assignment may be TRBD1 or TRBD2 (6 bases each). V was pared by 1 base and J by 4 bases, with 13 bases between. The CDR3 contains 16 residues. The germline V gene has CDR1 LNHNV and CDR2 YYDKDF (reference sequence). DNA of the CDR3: TGTGCCACCAGCAGAGGGCCGGGGGCCGGCACCGGGGAGCTGTTTTTT. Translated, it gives CATSRGPGAGTGELFF.

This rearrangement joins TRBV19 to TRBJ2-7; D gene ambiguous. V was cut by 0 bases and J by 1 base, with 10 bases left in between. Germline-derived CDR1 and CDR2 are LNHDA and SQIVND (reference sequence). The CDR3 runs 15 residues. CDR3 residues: CASSIDREASYEQYF. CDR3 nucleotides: TGTGCCAGTAGTATAGATCGAGAGGCTTCCTACGAGCAGTACTTC.

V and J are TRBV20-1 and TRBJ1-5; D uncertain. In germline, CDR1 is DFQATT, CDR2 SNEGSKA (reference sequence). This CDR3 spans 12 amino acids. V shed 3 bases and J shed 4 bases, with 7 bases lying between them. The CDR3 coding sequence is TGCAGTGCTAGGTCAACTAATCAGCCCCAGCATTTT. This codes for CSARSTNQPQHF.

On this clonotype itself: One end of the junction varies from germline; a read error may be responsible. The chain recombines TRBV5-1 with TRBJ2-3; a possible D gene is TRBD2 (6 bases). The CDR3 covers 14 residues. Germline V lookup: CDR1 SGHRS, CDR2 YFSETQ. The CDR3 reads CASSLVGGTDAQYF. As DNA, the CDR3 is TGCGCCAGCAGCTTGGTGGGAGGAACAGATGCGCAGTATTTT.

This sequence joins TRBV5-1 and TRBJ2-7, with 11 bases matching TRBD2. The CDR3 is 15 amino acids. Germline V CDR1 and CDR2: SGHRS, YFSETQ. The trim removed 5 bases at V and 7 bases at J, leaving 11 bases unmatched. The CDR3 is CASRSLAGGEGEQYF. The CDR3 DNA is TGCGCCAGCAGAAGCCTAGCGGGAGGTGAAGGAGAGCAGTACTTC.